Each of the 20 T cell receptor beta chains below was sequenced from the same sample in a study of T cell clonality in common variable immunodeficiency. Only in-frame clones appear in the TCRdb table, and some are missing; sequencing was by immunoSEQ multiplex PCR. The record shows fewer than 75,000 clones for this sample, with no singletons present. The source material was peripheral blood mononuclear cells. Source of these receptors: a person aged 18-70 years in good health.

This clone was counted ten times or more. Read coverage stops 3 residues before the CDR3 terminus; the germline J gene supplies the remainder. The chain combines TRBV2 with TRBJ1-1; 9 bases line up with TRBD1. CDR3 length equals 15 residues. V lost 4 bases to trimming and J lost 0 bases; unmatched junction nucleotides: 3. In germline, CDR1 is SNHLY, CDR2 FYNNEI. The CDR3 is CASSVGQGLNTEAFF. The part of the CDR3 DNA that was read is TGTGCCAGCAGTGTTGGACAGGGGTTGAACACTGAA.

This clone was counted many times. The read is 3 residues too short to cover the CDR3 end, so that end is filled in from the germline J gene. The chain is built from TRBV2 and TRBJ2-3; perhaps TRBD2 as D (6 bases). V was pared by 5 bases and J by 2 bases, with 11 bases between. This CDR3 spans 14 amino acids. CDR1 is SNHLY, CDR2 FYNNEI, per germline. The CDR3 region is CASSLSSVTDTQYF. The sequenced CDR3 bases are TGTGCCAGCAGTTTATCTAGCGTCACAGATACG.

This clone was picked up many times. Read sequence stops 3 residues before the CDR3 end, and the germline J gene provides the missing end. The genes are TRBV20-1 and TRBJ2-1; TRBD2 is a possible D gene (6 bases). The germline V and J ends were trimmed by 0 bases and 6 bases, with 15 bases remaining between them. The germline V gene encodes CDR1 DFQATT and CDR2 SNEGSKA (reference sequence). This CDR3 contains 15 residues. The DNA read from the CDR3 is TGCAGTGCTAGAGATTGGGGGGAAAGAGGCAATGAG. The encoded protein is CSARDWGERGNE. The CDR3 reads in full as CSARDWGERGNEQFF.

This clone was seen only a few times. The CDR3 end is not reached by the read, which stops 3 residues before it; the germline J gene fills it in. The chain carries TRBV7-2 and TRBJ1-6; no firm D call. Trimming took 1 base from V and 8 from J, leaving 12 bases between them. The germline V gene encodes CDR1 SGHTA and CDR2 FQGNSA. The length of the CDR3 is 15 residues. CDR3 residues: CASSLGTFGDSPLHF. The CDR3 bases that were read are TGTGCCAGCAGCTTAGGAACTTTCGGTGATTCACCC.

To note about this clone: The CDR3 end is not reached by the read, which stops 3 residues before it; the germline J gene fills it in. The rearrangement joins TRBV6-1 to TRBJ2-7, with TRBD2 matching over 7 bases. This CDR3 is built from 16 residues. Per germline, CDR1 MNHNS and CDR2 SASEGT. V dropped 1 base and J dropped 1; count of bases not matched to a gene: 7. The DNA read from the CDR3 is TGTGCCAGCAGTGAAGGCCACTCGGGACTATCCTACGAG. This encodes CASSEGHSGLSYE. The entire CDR3 sequence reads CASSEGHSGLSYEQYF.

The sample holds many counts of this clone. The read gets to within 3 residues of the CDR3 end, and the germline J gene fills in the rest. V usage is TRBV18 and J usage is TRBJ2-3, with D hard to call. Deletions cut 2 bases from V and 1 base from J, with 7 bases between. The CDR3 has 14 residues. Germline values: CDR1 KGHSH, CDR2 LQKENI. CDR3 DNA (partial): TGTGCCAGCTCACCAGACTGGCGCACAGATACG. This encodes CASSPDWRTDT. The whole CDR3 reads CASSPDWRTDTQYF.

This clone showed up many times. From the germline J gene comes the end of the CDR3, since the read stops 3 residues before it. The chain couples TRBV7-6 to TRBJ2-7; 9 nucleotides agree with TRBD2. Per germline, CDR1 SGHVS and CDR2 FNYEAQ. This CDR3 has 14 residues. J gave up 0 bases and V 5 bases, and 2 bases lay outside the gene matches. The part of the CDR3 DNA that was read is TGTGCCAGCAGCCGGACTAGCGCCTCCTACGAG. Amino acids: CASSRTSASYE. The whole CDR3 is CASSRTSASYEQYF.

The table lists this clone with many counts. The CDR3 goes on 3 residues after the read ends, and that part is filled in from the germline J gene. The chain joins TRBV5-4 to TRBJ2-3, with 9 positions matching TRBD2. CDR3 size: 15 residues. Trimming removed 4 bases from V and 6 bases from J; junction bases left unmatched: 9. CDR1 SGHNT and CDR2 YYREEE come from the germline V gene (reference sequence). CDR3 residues: CASSLSGRLADTQYF. The CDR3 bases that were read are TGTGCCAGCAGCCTTAGCGGGAGACTTGCGGATACG.

Ten or more counts support this clone. The sequence runs out 3 residues before the end of the CDR3; the remainder is reconstructed from the germline J gene. The chain carries TRBV19 and TRBJ1-2; D is ambiguous. The V and J ends lost 10 bases and 2 bases respectively, with 17 bases between them. This CDR3 has 14 amino acids. Germline CDR1 LNHDA, CDR2 SQIVND (reference sequence). CDR3 sequence reads: CATSLPLDNYGYTF. The sequenced part of the CDR3 DNA is TGTGCCACTTCTCTTCCTCTAGACAACTATGGC.

This clone was counted at least ten times. The missing CDR3 end, 3 residues past where the read stops, is filled in from the germline J gene. The rearrangement uses TRBV18 and TRBJ2-5, with TRBD1 matching 10 bases. J gave up 5 bases and V 5 bases, and 5 bases lay outside the gene matches. This CDR3 region has 14 residues. Germline V CDR1 and CDR2: KGHSH, LQKENI. The CDR3 is CASSGGTGAETQYF. Partial CDR3 DNA: TGTGCCAGCTCAGGCGGGACAGGGGCCGAGACC.

This clone was counted many times. Sequence at one end of the junction differs from germline and may be a read error. The CDR3 goes on 3 residues after the read ends, and that part is filled in from the germline J gene. J is TRBJ2-3 and V is TRBV6-1; 9 positions match TRBD2. CDR3 length: 16 residues. Germline V gene lookup returns CDR1 MNHNS and CDR2 SASEGT. The sequenced part of the CDR3 DNA is TGTGCCAGCAGCGAAGGGCTAGCGGGGAGAACAGATACG. Its translation: CASSEGLAGRTDT. The CDR3 in full is CASSEGLAGRTDTQYF.

Ten or more counts support this clone. Read data end 3 residues before the CDR3 end; the end is taken from the germline J gene. The chain is built from TRBV20-1 and TRBJ1-2, with 9 bases aligning to TRBD1. CDR1 is DFQATT and CDR2 is SNEGSKA in the germline V gene (reference sequence). The CDR3 is made up of 14 amino acids. CDR3 DNA, as far as it was read: TGCAGTGCTAGAGAAAGGGACAGGGTCTTGGGC. Amino acid sequence: CSARERDRVLG. The full-length CDR3 reads as CSARERDRVLGYTF.

This clone appeared many times. The read comes to an end 3 residues before the CDR3 does, leaving the germline J gene to fill in the end. The chain carries TRBV4-1 and TRBJ1-1, with 9 nucleotides matching TRBD1. V lost 6 bases to trimming and J lost 3 bases; unmatched junction nucleotides: 8. Per germline, CDR1 MGHRA and CDR2 YSYEKL. There are 15 residues in the CDR3. The sequenced part of the CDR3 DNA is TGCGCCAGCAGGGGTAGGGACAGGGCAGACACTGAA. Protein product: CASRGRDRADTE. The whole CDR3 region reads CASRGRDRADTEAFF.

This clone was picked up many times. The read is 3 residues too short to cover the CDR3 end, so that end is filled in from the germline J gene. This rearrangement joins TRBV5-6 to TRBJ1-2; D is possibly TRBD1 (6 bases). V lost 4 bases to trimming and J lost 7 bases, with 14 bases between them. The CDR3 consists of 13 residues. Germline V CDR1 and CDR2: SGHDT, YYEEEE. This chain's CDR3 is CASSLTGVRGYTF. The sequenced CDR3 bases are TGTGCCAGCAGCCTGACAGGAGTTCGTGGC.

This clone was found many times. The read comes to an end 3 residues before the CDR3 does, leaving the germline J gene to fill in the end. The V call is TRBV6-2 or TRBV6-3, the J call TRBJ2-1; D call uncertain. In germline, CDR1 is MNHEY, CDR2 SVGEGT. This CDR3 region has 15 residues. V gave up 2 bases and J gave up 0 bases, with 8 bases separating them. CDR3 region: CASSYLQSSYNEQFF. CDR3 bases read: TGTGCCAGCAGTTACCTCCAGAGCTCCTACAATGAG.

This clone was recorded at least ten times. From the germline J gene comes the end of the CDR3, since the read stops 3 residues before it. The chain has TRBV19 and TRBJ2-3, with a weak D call TRBD1 (5 bases). CDR3 length: 13 amino acids. Germline V gene lookup returns CDR1 LNHDA and CDR2 SQIVND (reference sequence). Trimming left V 5 bases short and J 2 bases short, with 8 bases between. CDR3 sequence reads: CASSAGNTDTQYF. The CDR3 DNA, read in part, is TGTGCCAGTAGTGCAGGGAACACAGATACG.

This clone appeared many times. With the read ending 3 residues before the CDR3 end, the germline J gene is used to fill in that end. This chain joins TRBV20-1 and TRBJ2-3; 10 bases fit TRBD2. The CDR3 length is 15 residues. CDR1 is DFQATT, CDR2 SNEGSKA, per germline (reference sequence). V gave up 5 bases and J gave up 5 bases; unmatched junction bases: 10. The CDR3 DNA, read in part, is TGCAGTGCTCTCCGGGAGCGGGGGGGCGAAGATACG. Translated: CSALRERGGEDT. The complete CDR3 protein is CSALRERGGEDTQYF.

This clone was observed many times. The sequenced part of the CDR3 DNA is TGCGCCAGCAGCTTCGCCGAGACTAGCGGACGAGAGACC. It encodes CASSFAETSGRET. The whole CDR3 region reads CASSFAETSGRETQYF. This rearrangement joins TRBV5-1 to TRBJ2-5, with 9 nucleotides matching TRBD2. The observed sequence ends 3 residues before the CDR3 terminus, with the missing tail filled in from the germline J gene. The CDR3 is 16 amino acids. V shed 2 bases, J shed 4 bases, and the junction held 9 bases outside the gene matches. CDR1 SGHRS and CDR2 YFSETQ come from the germline V gene.

At least ten counts were recorded for this clone. The CDR3 end falls 3 residues outside the read, so it is completed with the germline J gene. V is TRBV7-9 and J is TRBJ2-5; the D is unclear. The CDR3 length is 13 residues. V lost 1 base and J 5 bases, leaving 8 bases between the germline ends. Germline lookup yields CDR1 SEHNR and CDR2 FQNEAQ (reference sequence). CDR3 residues: CASSLGAEETQYF. The CDR3 bases that were read are TGTGCCAGCAGCTTAGGGGCCGAGGAGACC.

This clone was counted at least ten times. The missing CDR3 end, 3 residues past where the read stops, is filled in from the germline J gene. This chain connects TRBV11-3 to TRBJ2-7, with TRBD2 matching over 7 bases. V gave up 5 bases and J gave up 6 bases; unmatched junction bases: 7. The CDR3 runs 13 residues. Germline CDR1 is SGHNT and CDR2 is YENEEA. The CDR3 bases that were read are TGTGCCAGCAGCCCCCGCGGGGGTGGCGAG. Amino acid sequence: CASSPRGGGE. The entire CDR3 is CASSPRGGGEQYF.